This T cell receptor beta chain was documented in a study of cytomegalovirus exposure and HLA in healthy donors. Broader study findings: Through in vitro validation, three CMV-associated chains were shown to be specific for CMV antigens.

A word on this clone: Its matching antigen is unknown.

The PCR contained 60 Vbeta and 13 Jbeta primers. Profiled with immunoSEQ multiplex PCR; TCRdb holds only in-frame clones, not every one. The sample spans approximately 100,000 clones; the ten largest clones claim 15% to 19%. Per the germline V gene, CDR1 is MNHEY and CDR2 is SMNVEV (reference sequence). V trimming: 5 bases; J trimming: 6 bases; junction bases outside the gene matches: 6. The CDR3 is 13 amino acids. The V call is TRBV27, the J call TRBJ1-1; 7 positions match TRBD1. This TCR was recovered from a man aged 50 to 59 in good health and CMV-seropositive. The sequencing input was PBMCs. CDR3 in amino acids: CASSRQGIAEAFF. CDR3 in DNA: TGTGCCAGCAGTCGACAGGGAATCGCTGAAGCTTTCTTT.